A single sample gave rise to the 10 T cell receptor beta chains below, sequenced in a study of cytomegalovirus exposure and HLA in healthy donors. Use of 60 Vbeta and 13 Jbeta primers characterized the PCR. Sequencing was performed with immunoSEQ multiplex PCR; in TCRdb, only in-frame clones are kept and a portion is missing. This sample's clone table lists around 200,000 clones. Input material: PBMCs. The receptors shown here come from a woman aged 25 to 45 in good health and CMV-seropositive.

This chain links TRBV29-1 with TRBJ2-5; 7 bases map to TRBD1. The end of the DNA is better explained by TRBJ2-7, so the J call may be wrong. CDR3 length: 14 residues. Germline assignment: CDR1 SQVTM and CDR2 ANQGSEA. The CDR3 region is CSVVGGKGANEQYF. CDR3 coding DNA: TGCAGCGTTGTTGGGGGTAAGGGGGCCAACGAGCAGTACTTC.

The chain has TRBV28 and TRBJ2-1; TRBD2 agrees at 14 bases. CDR3 length: 18 residues. Losses at the gene ends were 5 bases for V and 0 bases for J; bases not matched to a gene: 6. Looked up from germline, CDR1 is MDHEN and CDR2 is SYDVKM. The CDR3 DNA sequence: TGTGCCAGCAGTCCCCGAGGGACTAGCGGGGGCTCCTACAATGAGCAGTTCTTC. Its protein product is CASSPRGTSGGSYNEQFF.

The chain links TRBV5-4 to TRBJ2-7; 7 positions match TRBD2. The CDR3 is made up of 14 amino acids. J was trimmed by 0 bases and V by 7 bases; bases with no gene match: 7. Germline assignment: CDR1 SGHNT and CDR2 YYREEE (reference sequence). The CDR3 region has the DNA TGTGCCAGCTATTCGGCGGGGGACTCCTACGAGCAGTACTTC. This sequence encodes CASYSAGDSYEQYF.

The chain is built from TRBV5-6 and TRBJ2-5; 7 nucleotides agree with TRBD2. The germline V gene has CDR1 SGHDT and CDR2 YYEEEE. This CDR3 spans 16 amino acids. V shed 4 bases, J shed 2 bases, and the junction held 11 bases outside the gene matches. The CDR3 DNA reads as TGTGCCAGCAGCAATACCCACGGGGGGATTCAAGAGACCCAGTACTTC. Encoded protein: CASSNTHGGIQETQYF.

This rearrangement joins TRBV25-1 to TRBJ1-4, with 7 nucleotides matching TRBD1. Germline assignment: CDR1 MGHDK and CDR2 SYGVNS. This CDR3 is 13 amino acids long. V gave up 6 bases and J gave up 4 bases; unmatched junction bases: 2. CDR3 DNA sequence: TGTGCCAGCAGCCGGGACAGTAATGAAAAACTGTTTTTT. As protein: CASSRDSNEKLFF.

The V and J genes are TRBV2 and TRBJ1-1; perhaps TRBD1 as D (6 bases). Germline lookup yields CDR1 SNHLY and CDR2 FYNNEI. The germline V and J ends were trimmed by 3 bases and 11 bases, with 10 bases remaining between them. This CDR3 contains 11 residues. Here the CDR3 DNA reads TGTGCCAGCAGTGACCCCCAGGGGGCTTTCTTT. Translation: CASSDPQGAFF.

The V and J genes are TRBV2 and TRBJ1-5, with D maybe TRBD1 (6 bases). Trimming removed 2 bases from V and 6 bases from J, with 11 bases in between. CDR3 size: 14 residues. Germline V gene lookup returns CDR1 SNHLY and CDR2 FYNNEI. In DNA form, the CDR3 reads TGTGCCAGCAGTGAAACAGGGTTGAGTCAGCCCCAGCATTTT. This translates into CASSETGLSQPQHF.

The rearrangement joins TRBV7-6 to TRBJ2-7; 9 nucleotides align to TRBD2. CDR1 and CDR2 from the germline V gene are SGHVS and FNYEAQ. The CDR3 loop spans 16 amino acids. V lost 5 bases, J lost 4 bases, and 12 bases stayed unmatched. Written as DNA, the CDR3 is TGTGCCAGCAGCCTCGGGCGTCCGCGGGAGGGGTACGAGCAGTACTTC. Translating gives CASSLGRPREGYEQYF.

This sequence joins TRBV6-1 and TRBJ1-1; D remains ambiguous. Trimming pared 3 bases from V and 3 bases from J, leaving 8 bases between. The germline gives CDR1 MNHNS, CDR2 SASEGT. The CDR3 covers 13 residues. The CDR3 region has the DNA TGTGCCAGCAGTGACCGGACTGACACTGAAGCTTTCTTT. It specifies CASSDRTDTEAFF.

The rearrangement links TRBV6-1 to TRBJ2-1, with D uncertain. The V gene lost 4 bases and the J gene lost 2 bases, with 3 bases spanning the gap. The V gene's germline CDR1 is MNHNS and CDR2 SASEGT. The CDR3 extends over 12 amino acids. In DNA form, the CDR3 reads TGTGCCAGCAGTGCCACCTACAATGAGCAGTTCTTC. It yields the protein CASSATYNEQFF.